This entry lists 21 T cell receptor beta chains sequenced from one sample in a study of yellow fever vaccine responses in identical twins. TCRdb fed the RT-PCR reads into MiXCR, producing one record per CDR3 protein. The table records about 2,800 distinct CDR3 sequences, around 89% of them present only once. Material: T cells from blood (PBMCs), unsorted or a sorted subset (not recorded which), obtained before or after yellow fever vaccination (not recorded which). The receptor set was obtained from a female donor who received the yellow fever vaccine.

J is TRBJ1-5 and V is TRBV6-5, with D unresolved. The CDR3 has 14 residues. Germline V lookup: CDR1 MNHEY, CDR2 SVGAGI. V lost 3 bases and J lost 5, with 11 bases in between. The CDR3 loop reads CASSYRATDQPQHF. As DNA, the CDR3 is TGTGCCAGCAGTTATAGGGCCACCGATCAGCCCCAGCATTTT.

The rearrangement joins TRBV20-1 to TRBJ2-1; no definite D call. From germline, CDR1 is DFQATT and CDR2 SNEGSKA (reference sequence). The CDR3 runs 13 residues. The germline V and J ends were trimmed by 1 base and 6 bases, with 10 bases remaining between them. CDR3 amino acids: CSARGRLTNEQFF. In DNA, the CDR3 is TGCAGTGCTAGAGGGCGCTTGACCAATGAGCAGTTCTTC.

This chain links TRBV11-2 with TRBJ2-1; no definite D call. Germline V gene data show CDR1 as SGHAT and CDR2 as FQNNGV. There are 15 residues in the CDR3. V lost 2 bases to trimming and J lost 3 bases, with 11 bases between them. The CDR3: CASSLLSVLYNEQFF. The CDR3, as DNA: TGTGCCAGCAGCTTATTAAGTGTACTCTACAATGAGCAGTTCTTC.

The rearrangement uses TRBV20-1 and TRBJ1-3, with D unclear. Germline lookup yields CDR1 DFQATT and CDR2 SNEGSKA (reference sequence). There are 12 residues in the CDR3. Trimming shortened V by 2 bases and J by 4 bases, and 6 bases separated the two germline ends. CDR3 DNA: TGCAGTGCTAGAAGCGTCGGAAACACCATATATTTT. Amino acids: CSARSVGNTIYF.

The CDR3 bases are TGTGCCAGCAGCTCCCGACAGGGGGCCTTTCACTATGGCTACACCTTC. Protein: CASSSRQGAFHYGYTF. The chain joins TRBV9 to TRBJ1-2; 10 bases are shared with TRBD1. Germline loops: CDR1 SGDLS, CDR2 YYNGEE. The CDR3 is made up of 16 amino acids. V trimming: 4 bases; J trimming: 3 bases; junction bases outside the gene matches: 9.

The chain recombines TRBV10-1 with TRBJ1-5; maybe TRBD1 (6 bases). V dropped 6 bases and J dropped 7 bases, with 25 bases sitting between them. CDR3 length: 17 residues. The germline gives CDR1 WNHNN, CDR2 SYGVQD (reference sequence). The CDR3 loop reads CASSTTTDPRGAQPQHF. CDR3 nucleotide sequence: TGCGCCAGCAGCACTACTACGGACCCCAGGGGAGCACAGCCCCAGCATTTT.

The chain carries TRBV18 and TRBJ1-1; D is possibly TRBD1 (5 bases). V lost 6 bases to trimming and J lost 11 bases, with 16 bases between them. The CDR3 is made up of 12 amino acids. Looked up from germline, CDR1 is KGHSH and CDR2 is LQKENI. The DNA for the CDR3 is TGTGCCAGCTCCCCGGGGCCTCTAGGGGCTTTCTTT. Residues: CASSPGPLGAFF.

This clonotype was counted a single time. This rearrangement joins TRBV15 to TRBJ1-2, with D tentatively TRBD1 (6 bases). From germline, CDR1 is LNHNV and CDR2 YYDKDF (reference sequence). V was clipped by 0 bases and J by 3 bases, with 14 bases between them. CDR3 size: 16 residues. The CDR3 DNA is TGTGCCACCAGCAGAGATGGGCAGGGGTTGTACTATGGCTACACCTTC. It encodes CATSRDGQGLYYGYTF.

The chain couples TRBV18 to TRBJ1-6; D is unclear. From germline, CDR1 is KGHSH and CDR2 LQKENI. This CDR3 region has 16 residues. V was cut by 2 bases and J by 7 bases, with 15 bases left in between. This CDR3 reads CASSPSGPTINSPLHF. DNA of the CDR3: TGTGCCAGCTCACCATCTGGGCCAACTATCAATTCACCCCTCCACTTT. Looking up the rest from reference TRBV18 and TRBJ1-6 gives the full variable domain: NAGVMQNPRHLVRRRGQEARLRCSPMKGHSHVYWYRQLPEEGLKFMVYLQKENIIDESGMPKERFSAEFPKEGPSILRIQQVVRGDSAAYFCASSPSGPTINSPLHFGNGTRLTVT.

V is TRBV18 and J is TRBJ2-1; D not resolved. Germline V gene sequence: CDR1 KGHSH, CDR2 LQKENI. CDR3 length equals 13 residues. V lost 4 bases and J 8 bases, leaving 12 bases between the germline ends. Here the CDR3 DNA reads TGTGCCAGCTCACGACCTACTGCGGATGAGCAGTTCTTC. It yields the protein CASSRPTADEQFF.

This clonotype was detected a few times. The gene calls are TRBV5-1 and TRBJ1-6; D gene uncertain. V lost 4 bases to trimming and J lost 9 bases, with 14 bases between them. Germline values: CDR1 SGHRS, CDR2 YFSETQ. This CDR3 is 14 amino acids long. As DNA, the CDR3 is TGCGCCAGCAGCCTGGACCTAGCGGGTTCACCCCTCCACTTT. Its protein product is CASSLDLAGSPLHF.

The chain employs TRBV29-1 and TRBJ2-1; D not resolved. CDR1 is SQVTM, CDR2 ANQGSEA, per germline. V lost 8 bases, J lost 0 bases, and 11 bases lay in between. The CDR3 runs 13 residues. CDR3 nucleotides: TGCAGCTTAACAGAGAGCTCCTACAATGAGCAGTTCTTC. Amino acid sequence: CSLTESSYNEQFF.

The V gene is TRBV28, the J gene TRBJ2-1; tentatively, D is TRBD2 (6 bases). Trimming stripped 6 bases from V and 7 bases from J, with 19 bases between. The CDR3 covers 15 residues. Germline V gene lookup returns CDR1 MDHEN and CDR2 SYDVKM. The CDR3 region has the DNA TGTGCCAGCAGCCTGGGCGGGATAGGATTGAATGAGCAGTTCTTC. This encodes CASSLGGIGLNEQFF.

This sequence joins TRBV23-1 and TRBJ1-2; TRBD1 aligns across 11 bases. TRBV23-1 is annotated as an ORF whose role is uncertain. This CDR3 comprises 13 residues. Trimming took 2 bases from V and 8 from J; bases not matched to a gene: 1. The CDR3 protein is CASSQRTGGGYTF. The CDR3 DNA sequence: TGCGCCAGCAGTCAAAGGACAGGGGGCGGCTACACCTTC.

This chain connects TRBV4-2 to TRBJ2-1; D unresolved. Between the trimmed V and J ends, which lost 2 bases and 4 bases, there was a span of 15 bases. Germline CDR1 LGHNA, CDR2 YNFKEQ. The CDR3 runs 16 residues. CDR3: CASSQSHSVVYNEQFF. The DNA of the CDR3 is TGTGCCAGCAGCCAATCTCACTCCGTTGTGTACAATGAGCAGTTCTTC.

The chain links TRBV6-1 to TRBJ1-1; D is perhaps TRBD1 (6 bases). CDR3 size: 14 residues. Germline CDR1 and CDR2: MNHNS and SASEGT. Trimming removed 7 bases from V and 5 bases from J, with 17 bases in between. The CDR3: CASTSGTPGTEAFF. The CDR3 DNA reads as TGTGCCAGCACCTCCGGGACACCGGGGACTGAAGCTTTCTTT.

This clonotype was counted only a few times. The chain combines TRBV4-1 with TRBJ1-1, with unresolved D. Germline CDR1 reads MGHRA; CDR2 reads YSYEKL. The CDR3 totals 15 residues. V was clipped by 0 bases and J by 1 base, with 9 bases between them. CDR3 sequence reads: CASSQEIDSNTEAFF. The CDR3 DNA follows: TGCGCCAGCAGCCAAGAGATCGACTCGAACACTGAAGCTTTCTTT.

The CDR3 DNA sequence: TGCAGTGCAAACGGACAGTTGTACCAAGAGACCCAGTACTTC. This gives the protein CSANGQLYQETQYF. The gene calls are TRBV20-1 and TRBJ2-5, with D tentatively TRBD1 (6 bases). Germline V gene sequence: CDR1 DFQATT, CDR2 SNEGSKA (reference sequence). This CDR3 has 14 amino acids. With 6 bases removed from V and 0 bases from J, the gap between germline ends came to 14 bases.

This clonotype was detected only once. CDR3 DNA: TGTGCCAGCAGTTCCCTCCTGCGGCCAGGGGTGGGCACTGAAGCTTTCTTT. Its protein product is CASSSLLRPGVGTEAFF. The chain uses TRBV6-5 and TRBJ1-1, with D possibly being TRBD1 (6 bases). Germline lookup yields CDR1 MNHEY and CDR2 SVGAGI. The CDR3 runs to 17 residues. V was clipped by 4 bases and J by 4 bases, with 22 bases between them.

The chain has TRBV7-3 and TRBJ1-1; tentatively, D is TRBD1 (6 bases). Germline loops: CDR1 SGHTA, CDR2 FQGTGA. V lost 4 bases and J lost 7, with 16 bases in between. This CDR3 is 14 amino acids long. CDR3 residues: CASSSGQPNVEAFF. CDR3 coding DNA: TGTGCCAGCAGCTCAGGACAGCCGAACGTTGAAGCTTTCTTT.

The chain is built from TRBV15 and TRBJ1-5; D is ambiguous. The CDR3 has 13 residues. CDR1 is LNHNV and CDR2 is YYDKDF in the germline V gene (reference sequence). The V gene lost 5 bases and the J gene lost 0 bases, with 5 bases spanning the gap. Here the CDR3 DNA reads TGTGCCACCAGCCCCAATAGCAATCAGCCCCAGCATTTT. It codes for CATSPNSNQPQHF.